The 14 T cell receptor beta chains in this list originate from one sample, sequenced in a study of blood T cell repertoires in COVID-19. TCRdb keeps only in-frame clones here, not all; method: immunoSEQ multiplex PCR. The sample contains about 220,000 clones, approximately 80% of which appear only once. The specimen sequenced was PBMCs or T cells enriched from blood (not recorded which). These receptors were collected from a woman aged 55-70 years who had recovered from COVID-19.

The CDR3 nucleotides are TGTGCCAGCAGCTACCCACAGGGAACTTATGAAGCTTTCTTT. Amino acids: CASSYPQGTYEAFF. The chain combines TRBV6-5 with TRBJ1-1, with D tentatively TRBD1 (6 bases). V was cut by 6 bases and J by 7 bases, with 18 bases left in between. The CDR3 totals 14 residues. Germline V gene lookup returns CDR1 MNHEY and CDR2 SVGAGI.

The genes are TRBV29-1 and TRBJ1-5; D perhaps matches TRBD1 (5 bases). Trimming removed 0 bases from V and 11 bases from J, with 14 bases in between. CDR3 length: 13 residues. The germline gives CDR1 SQVTM, CDR2 ANQGSEA. This CDR3 is CSVEEQAGEAQHF. The CDR3 nucleotides read TGCAGCGTTGAAGAGCAGGCGGGGGAGGCCCAGCATTTT.

V is TRBV12-3 or TRBV12-4 and J is TRBJ2-1, with a tentative D call TRBD2 (6 bases). This CDR3 has 11 amino acids. Deletions cut 6 bases from V and 12 bases from J, with 12 bases between. CDR3 DNA: TGTGCCAGCAGCACTCTGGGGGGGCAGTTCTTC. This sequence encodes CASSTLGGQFF.

The chain carries TRBV19 and TRBJ2-1; TRBD1 aligns across 7 bases. This CDR3 is 14 amino acids long. V shed 3 bases and J 7 bases; nucleotides not matched to a gene: 6. The germline CDR1 and CDR2 sequences are LNHDA and SQIVND (reference sequence). The DNA for the CDR3 is TGTGCCAGTAGTATGAGGGGGCATCGAAATGAGCAGTTCTTC. Encoded protein: CASSMRGHRNEQFF.

With regard to this clone: This sample includes further DNA sequences coding for the same CDR3. The gene calls are TRBV5-4 and TRBJ1-2; no clear D. The germline CDR1 and CDR2 sequences are SGHNT and YYREEE (reference sequence). Trimming cost V 2 bases and J 8 bases, with 10 bases left between them. The CDR3 covers 12 residues. CDR3: CASSFTTGGYTF. CDR3 in DNA: TGTGCCAGCAGCTTTACGACGGGGGGCTACACCTTC.

The chain recombines TRBV5-1 with TRBJ1-1, with D unclear. The CDR3 runs 15 residues. Between the trimmed V and J ends, which lost 0 bases and 6 bases, there was a span of 15 bases. Germline CDR1 reads SGHRS; CDR2 reads YFSETQ. The CDR3 DNA follows: TGCGCCAGCAGCTTGGAAGTTCTAGCGGGGTCTGAAGCTTTCTTT. Protein sequence: CASSLEVLAGSEAFF.

The V and J genes are TRBV6-5 and TRBJ2-6; 11 nucleotides agree with TRBD1. V lost 11 bases to trimming and J lost 4 bases; unmatched junction nucleotides: 4. The CDR3 has 14 residues. The germline gives CDR1 MNHEY, CDR2 SVGAGI. CDR3 DNA: TGTGCCGGGGACAGGGGGACCGGGGCCAACGTCCTGACTTTC. Encoded protein: CAGDRGTGANVLTF.

The rearrangement uses TRBV5-1 and TRBJ2-7, with TRBD1 as a possible D gene (5 bases). V lost 4 bases to trimming and J lost 0 bases, with 14 bases between them. This CDR3 is built from 15 residues. Germline V CDR1 and CDR2: SGHRS, YFSETQ. CDR3 bases: TGCGCCAGCAGCCCCTCTACAGGCGACTCCTACGAGCAGTACTTC. Encoded protein: CASSPSTGDSYEQYF.

The V call is TRBV4-3, the J call TRBJ2-5; 11 bases are a match to TRBD2. Unmatched junction bases numbered 15, after V lost 1 base and J lost 2 bases. This CDR3 region has 20 residues. The germline V gene has CDR1 LGHNA and CDR2 YSLEER. CDR3 DNA: TGCGCCAGCAGCCAAGTTTTCAGTGGCGCTAGCGGGGGGCCACAAGAGACCCAGTACTTC. Translating it yields CASSQVFSGASGGPQETQYF.

The J gene is TRBJ2-1, the V gene TRBV6-4; 8 nucleotides agree with TRBD2. The CDR3 length is 15 residues. Germline V gene lookup returns CDR1 MRHNA and CDR2 SNTAGT. V shed 3 bases, J shed 9 bases, and the junction held 10 bases outside the gene matches. The CDR3 spells CASSDVTGGGLEQFF. Here the CDR3 DNA reads TGTGCCAGCAGTGATGTAACGGGAGGGGGACTTGAGCAGTTCTTC.

The CDR3 region has the DNA TGTGCCAGCAGCCAACAGGGGGAAGGTACTGGAAACACCATATATTTT. It is translated as CASSQQGEGTGNTIYF. The chain employs TRBV5-4 and TRBJ1-3, with 8 bases fitting TRBD1. The CDR3 is made up of 16 amino acids. The ends lost 4 bases at V and 2 bases at J; junction bases unmatched: 8. Germline lookup yields CDR1 SGHNT and CDR2 YYREEE (reference sequence).

This clone has a single count. The chain employs TRBV2 and TRBJ1-4; D is undetermined. Trimming removed 6 bases from V and 5 bases from J, with 7 bases in between. The germline V gene encodes CDR1 SNHLY and CDR2 FYNNEI. CDR3 length: 12 amino acids. The CDR3 spells CASRRENEKLFF. As DNA, the CDR3 is TGTGCCAGCAGGCGTGAAAATGAAAAACTGTTTTTT.

Concerning this clone itself: The same CDR3 also results from other DNA sequences found in this sample. The gene calls are TRBV12-3 or TRBV12-4 and TRBJ1-6; D is possibly TRBD1 (5 bases). Trimming cost V 7 bases and J 9 bases, with 10 bases left between them. CDR3 size: 12 residues. The CDR3 is CASTQGGSPLHF. The CDR3 DNA reads as TGTGCCAGCACCCAGGGAGGTTCACCCCTCCACTTT.

This chain connects TRBV3-1 (or the pseudogene TRBV3-2) to TRBJ2-1, with TRBD2 matching over 8 bases. Trimming took 3 bases from V and 4 from J; bases not matched to a gene: 8. The CDR3 runs 16 residues. Looked up from germline, CDR1 is LGHDT and CDR2 is YNNKEL (reference sequence). CDR3 nucleotides: TGTGCCAGCAGCCAGGCGGGACTAGGCCTTTACAATGAGCAGTTCTTC. Translation gives CASSQAGLGLYNEQFF.